This TCR beta chain was sequenced in a study of cytomegalovirus exposure and HLA in healthy donors. This CDR3 has 15 amino acids. CDR1 is LNHNV, CDR2 YYDKDF, per germline (reference sequence). A multiplex PCR was run with 60 Vbeta primers and 13 Jbeta primers. Clones were read by immunoSEQ multiplex PCR, and TCRdb kept only the in-frame ones, dropping some. The sample lists roughly 100,000 clones, 60% to 85% occurring once. Input material: PBMCs. The chain uses TRBV15 and TRBJ2-5; 10 nucleotides line up with TRBD1. The J call may be incorrect, as the DNA end agrees better with TRBJ2-7. The receptor's source is a man in his forties or fifties in good health and CMV-seronegative. This CDR3 reads CATSIPGTGAHEQYF. CDR3 nucleotides: TGTGCCACCAGCATTCCCGGGACAGGGGCCCACGAGCAGTACTTC.